This entry lists 8 T cell receptor beta chains sequenced from one sample in a study of PD-L1 blockade in urothelial cancer. Time point: pretreatment peripheral blood. Produced via immunoSEQ multiplex PCR; TCRdb's table is partial and in-frame only. The sample shows about 30,000 clones, over 75% of them seen only once. Here the sequenced sample was PBMCs, taken around atezolizumab (anti-PD-L1) treatment. These receptors were taken from a man between 60 and 75 years old with urothelial cancer.

The CDR3 coding sequence is TGCAGCGTTACCGGGCGGGGGCCCTACAATGAGCAGTTCTTC. It codes for CSVTGRGPYNEQFF. This chain links TRBV29-1 with TRBJ2-1, with a weak D call TRBD2 (7 bases). Germline assignment: CDR1 SQVTM and CDR2 ANQGSEA. CDR3 length: 14 residues. With 5 bases removed from V and 2 bases from J, the gap between germline ends came to 13 bases.

The chain carries TRBV18 and TRBJ1-4, with D unresolved. Germline lookup yields CDR1 KGHSH and CDR2 LQKENI. The CDR3 length is 14 residues. The V end lost 3 bases, the J end lost 7 bases, and 12 bases lay between the germline ends. The CDR3 DNA is TGTGCCAGCTCACCCCCGGGAGGGTCTGAAAAACTGTTTTTT. Protein product: CASSPPGGSEKLFF.

The chain couples TRBV5-4 to TRBJ1-1; 8 bases align to TRBD1. The CDR3 has 16 residues. Germline V gives CDR1 SGHNT, CDR2 YYREEE (reference sequence). V shed 4 bases, J shed 3 bases, and the junction held 11 bases outside the gene matches. CDR3 DNA: TGTGCCAGCAGCCTCCCCCCCAGGGGGCGACACACTGAAGCTTTCTTT. It yields the protein CASSLPPRGRHTEAFF.

V gene TRBV23-1 combines with J gene TRBJ2-7; the match to TRBD2 covers 9 bases. TRBV23-1 is an ORF, and what it does is uncertain. The length of the CDR3 is 18 residues. V was pared by 3 bases and J by 3 bases, with 15 bases of the junction left unmatched. The CDR3 region is CASSHGLPLAGRFYEQYF. Here the CDR3 DNA reads TGCGCCAGCAGTCACGGGTTGCCACTAGCGGGCCGCTTCTACGAGCAGTACTTC.

This chain uses TRBV12-5 with TRBJ2-7; 10 bases align to TRBD1. The ends lost 4 bases at V and 0 bases at J; junction bases unmatched: 9. Per the germline V gene, CDR1 is LGHNT and CDR2 is FRNRAP. The CDR3 runs to 17 residues. The CDR3 coding sequence is TGTGCTAGTGGTTCTCCCGACAGGGGGCAGGGCTCCTACGAGCAGTACTTC. It codes for CASGSPDRGQGSYEQYF.

This sequence joins TRBV19 and TRBJ2-7, with D possibly being TRBD2 (5 bases). Germline V CDR1 and CDR2: LNHDA, SQIVND (reference sequence). The CDR3 contains 14 residues. Trimming removed 1 base at V and 0 bases at J, with 7 bases between. The DNA of the CDR3 is TGTGCCAGTAGTATAGGCGGAGGCTCCTACGAGCAGTACTTC. Amino acids: CASSIGGGSYEQYF.

There are a few counts of this clone. V gene TRBV25-1 combines with J gene TRBJ1-1; D remains unclear. The CDR3 is 11 residues long. Germline V lookup: CDR1 MGHDK, CDR2 SYGVNS. Trimming removed 4 bases from V and 7 bases from J, with 7 bases in between. CDR3 sequence (DNA): TGTGCCAGCAGTGTTTCCCTTGAAGCTTTCTTT. This codes for CASSVSLEAFF. Full variable domain (outside the CDR3, taken from reference TRBV25-1 and TRBJ1-1): EADIYQTPRYLVIGTGKKITLECSQTMGHDKMYWYQQDPGMELHLIHYSYGVNSTEKGDLSSESTVSRIRTEHFPLTLESARPSHTSQYLCASSVSLEAFFGQGTRLTVV.

Only a few counts were recorded for this clone. The chain uses TRBV6-4 and TRBJ1-3; D is unclear. V shed 2 bases and J shed 3 bases, with 26 bases lying between them. The CDR3 totals 20 residues. Per germline, CDR1 MRHNA and CDR2 SNTAGT. In nucleotides, the CDR3 is TGTGCCAGCAGTGACGAGAGGTCTACACCCGGCGGGGAAGGTGGAAACACCATATATTTT. The encoded protein is CASSDERSTPGGEGGNTIYF.